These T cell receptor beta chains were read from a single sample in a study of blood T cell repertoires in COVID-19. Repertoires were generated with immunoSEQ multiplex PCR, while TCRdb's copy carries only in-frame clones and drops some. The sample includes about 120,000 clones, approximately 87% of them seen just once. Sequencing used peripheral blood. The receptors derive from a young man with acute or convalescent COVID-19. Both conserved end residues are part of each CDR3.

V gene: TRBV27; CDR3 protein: CASSLRQAEETQYF
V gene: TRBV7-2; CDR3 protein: CASSLVGTSTDTQYF
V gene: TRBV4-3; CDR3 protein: CASSEFPGADTQYF
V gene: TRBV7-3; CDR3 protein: CASSMKPGQGPGELFF
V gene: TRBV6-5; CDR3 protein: CASSYSGGSGNTIYF
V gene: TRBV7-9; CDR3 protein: CASSQPPLAALRGDTQYF
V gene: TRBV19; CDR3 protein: CASSTNYLGNTEAFF
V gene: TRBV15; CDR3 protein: CATSGLSVGGPYNEQFF
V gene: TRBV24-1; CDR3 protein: CATSDSGTVRTDTQYF
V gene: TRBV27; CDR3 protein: CASSLGPILYF
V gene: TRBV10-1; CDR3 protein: CASSPGQGYGYTF
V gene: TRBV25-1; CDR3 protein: CASSEGGGGGYTF
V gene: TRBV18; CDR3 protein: CASSLIRGQGKNEQFF
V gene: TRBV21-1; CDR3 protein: CASSKPVYYRVMNTEAFF
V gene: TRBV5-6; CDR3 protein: CASTKDRGDGYTF
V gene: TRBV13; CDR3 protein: CASSLRTAQETQYF
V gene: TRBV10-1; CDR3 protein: CASSDPGQETQYF
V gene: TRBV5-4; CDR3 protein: CASSLRQNPYEQYF
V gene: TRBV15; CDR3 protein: CATSRTANEKLFF
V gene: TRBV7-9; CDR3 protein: CASSPRPLAGQETQYF
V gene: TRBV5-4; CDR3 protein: CASSHGPGQGRNEQYF
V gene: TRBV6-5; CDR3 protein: CASSPDSNEQFF
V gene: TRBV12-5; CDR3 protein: CASGLPGQAGEQFF
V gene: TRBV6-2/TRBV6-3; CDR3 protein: CASSYSSEIYSYEQYF
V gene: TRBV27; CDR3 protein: CASSLSPSGRANEQFF
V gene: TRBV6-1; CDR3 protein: CASSVSLPGADTETQYF
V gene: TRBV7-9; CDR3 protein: CASSRPSGTSYNEQFF
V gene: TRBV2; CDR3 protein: CASSWLKETQYF
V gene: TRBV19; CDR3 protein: CASSIYSTANYGYTF
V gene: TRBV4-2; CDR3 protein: CASSHGTVGSYEQYF
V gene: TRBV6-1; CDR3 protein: CASSEASRGYGYTF
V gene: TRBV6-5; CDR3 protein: CASSRQGGGELFF
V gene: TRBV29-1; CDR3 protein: CSVDQGHTEAFF
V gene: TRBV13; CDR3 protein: CASSFGLGNEQFF
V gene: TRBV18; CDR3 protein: CASSPLAGGPADTQYF
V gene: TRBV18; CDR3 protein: CASSPGQDEKLFF
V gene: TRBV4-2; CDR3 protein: CASSQEGGREGADTQYF
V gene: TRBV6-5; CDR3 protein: CASSYYRGEETQYF
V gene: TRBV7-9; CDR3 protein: CASRSQGDTEAFF
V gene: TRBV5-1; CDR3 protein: CASSPWTGGYYGYTF
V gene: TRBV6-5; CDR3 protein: CASSTGNSNSPLHF
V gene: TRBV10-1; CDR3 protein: CASNGSGGRAGELFF
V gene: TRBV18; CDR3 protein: CASSPRELTGGAVGNTIYF
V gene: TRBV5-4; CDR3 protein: CASSLSPSRLDEQFF
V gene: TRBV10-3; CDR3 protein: CAIRDRSNSPLHF
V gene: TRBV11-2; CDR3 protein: CASSFYRDSDNEQFF
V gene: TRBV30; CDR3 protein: CAWNTASRDGTQYF
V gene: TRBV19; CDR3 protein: CASRPGTYSGNTIYF
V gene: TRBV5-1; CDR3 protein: CASSEPGTGNEQYF
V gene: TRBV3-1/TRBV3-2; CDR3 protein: CASSLHNPGGTGELFF
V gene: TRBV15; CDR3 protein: CATSAYRGPQHF
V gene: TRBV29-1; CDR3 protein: CSAQGEAGGLFYEQYF
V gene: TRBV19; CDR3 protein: CASSMTRIRGEQFF
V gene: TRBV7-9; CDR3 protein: CASEFSWEKLFF
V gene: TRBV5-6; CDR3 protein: CASTAGTGHEKLFF